The 8 T cell receptor beta chains below were found in one sample sequenced in a study of control samples from healthy donors and cancer patients. Generated by immunoSEQ multiplex PCR, the TCRdb table keeps only in-frame clones and is missing some. The repertoire holds roughly 220,000 clones, with around 94% as singletons. Material: blood. These receptors all stem from a man in his fifties in good health.

This clone was counted a few times. The chain links TRBV6-1 to TRBJ2-3; D uncertain. Trimming removed 0 bases from V and 6 bases from J, with 7 bases in between. Germline CDR1 reads MNHNS; CDR2 reads SASEGT. The CDR3 is 13 amino acids. Here the CDR3 DNA reads TGTGCCAGCAGTGAAGCTCCCCGTGATACGCAGTATTTT. Protein sequence: CASSEAPRDTQYF.

This clone occurred once. V and J are TRBV5-8 and TRBJ1-5; D unresolved. The CDR3 spans 16 residues. From germline, CDR1 is SGHTS and CDR2 YDEGEE. V was shortened by 2 bases and J by 2 bases, with 14 bases between the two germline ends. CDR3 protein: CASSFPQVVGNQPQHF. In DNA form, the CDR3 reads TGTGCCAGCAGCTTTCCCCAGGTTGTCGGCAATCAGCCCCAGCATTTT.

The rearrangement joins TRBV4-1 to TRBJ1-4, with D maybe TRBD1 (6 bases). The CDR3 totals 15 residues. Between the trimmed V and J ends, which lost 4 bases and 4 bases, there was a span of 13 bases. Germline lookup yields CDR1 MGHRA and CDR2 YSYEKL. CDR3 sequence: CASSRGQWDNEKLFF. CDR3 nucleotides: TGCGCCAGCAGCCGCGGACAGTGGGATAATGAAAAACTGTTTTTT.

V is TRBV4-1 and J is TRBJ2-1, with 16 bases that match TRBD2. Trimming removed 5 bases from V and 2 bases from J; junction bases left unmatched: 12. Germline CDR1 MGHRA, CDR2 YSYEKL. The CDR3 extends over 20 amino acids. CDR3: CASSFRQGLAGGNPYNEQFF. The CDR3 nucleotides are TGCGCCAGCAGCTTCCGGCAGGGACTAGCGGGGGGGAACCCCTACAATGAGCAGTTCTTC.

The rearrangement uses TRBV28 and TRBJ2-5, with D possibly TRBD2 on 7 matching bases. Germline CDR1 and CDR2: MDHEN and SYDVKM. This CDR3 has 17 residues. V was shortened by 7 bases and J by 1 base, with 22 bases between the two germline ends. CDR3 loop: CASTLSGGGGFQETQYF. CDR3 bases: TGTGCCAGCACCCTATCCGGGGGCGGGGGATTCCAAGAGACCCAGTACTTC.

As DNA, the CDR3 is TGCGCCAGCAGCTCCAGGGTCTCAGGGACAGGCCAAGAGACCCAGTACTTC. Translation gives CASSSRVSGTGQETQYF. V is TRBV5-1 and J is TRBJ2-5; 8 bases map to TRBD1. Germline CDR1 reads SGHRS; CDR2 reads YFSETQ. V dropped 3 bases and J dropped 1; count of bases not matched to a gene: 11. This CDR3 has 17 amino acids.

The CDR3 here is CASSHITSGGHNEQFF. The CDR3 DNA reads TGTGCCAGCAGCCACATAACTAGCGGGGGGCATAATGAGCAGTTCTTC. The rearrangement joins TRBV3-1 (or the pseudogene TRBV3-2) to TRBJ2-1; TRBD2 aligns across 12 bases. Trimming cost V 3 bases and J 7 bases; bases outside gene matches: 7. This CDR3 is 16 amino acids long. Per germline, CDR1 LGHDT and CDR2 YNNKEL (reference sequence).

The V call is TRBV19, the J call TRBJ1-2; D possibly corresponds to TRBD1 (6 bases). The germline V gene has CDR1 LNHDA and CDR2 SQIVND (reference sequence). The CDR3 has 15 residues. V shed 5 bases and J shed 4 bases, with 17 bases lying between them. The CDR3 region is CASSSDGQSPYGYTF. The CDR3 DNA is TGTGCCAGTAGTTCCGACGGACAGTCTCCCTATGGCTACACCTTC. The full variable domain, its missing parts supplied by reference TRBV19 and TRBJ1-2, is DGGITQSPKYLFRKEGQNVTLSCEQNLNHDAMYWYRQDPGQGLRLIYYSQIVNDFQKGDIAEGYSVSREKKESFPLTVTSAQKNPTAFYLCASSSDGQSPYGYTFGSGTRLTVV.